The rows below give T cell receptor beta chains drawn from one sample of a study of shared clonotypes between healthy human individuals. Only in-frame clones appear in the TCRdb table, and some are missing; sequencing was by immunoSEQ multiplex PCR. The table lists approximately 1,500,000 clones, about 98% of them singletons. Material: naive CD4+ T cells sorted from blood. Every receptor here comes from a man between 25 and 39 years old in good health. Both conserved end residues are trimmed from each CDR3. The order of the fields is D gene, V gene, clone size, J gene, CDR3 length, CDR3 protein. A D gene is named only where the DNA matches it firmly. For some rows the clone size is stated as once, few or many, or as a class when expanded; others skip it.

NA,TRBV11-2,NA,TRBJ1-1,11,ASSQQGNTEAF
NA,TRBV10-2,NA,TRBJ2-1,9,ASSDLREQF
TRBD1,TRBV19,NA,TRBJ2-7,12,ASSPPGQGYEQY
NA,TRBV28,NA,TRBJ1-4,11,ASSPATNEKLF
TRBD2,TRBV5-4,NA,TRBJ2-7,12,ASSQEREQVEQY
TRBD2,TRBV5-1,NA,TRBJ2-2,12,ASRLAGGPGELF
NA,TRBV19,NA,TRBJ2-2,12,ASLDRPGAGELF
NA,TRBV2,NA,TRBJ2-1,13,ASSVAEYPYNEQF
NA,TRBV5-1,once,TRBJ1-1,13,ASSLYGLDHTEAF
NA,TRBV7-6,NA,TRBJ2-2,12,ASSLISSTGELF
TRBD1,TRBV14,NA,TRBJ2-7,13,ASSLRGTGLYEQY
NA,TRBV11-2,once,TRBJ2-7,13,ASSLGRRGDYEQY
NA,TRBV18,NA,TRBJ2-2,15,ASSPIFKGRNTGELF
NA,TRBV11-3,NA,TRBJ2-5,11,ASSLGLWETQY
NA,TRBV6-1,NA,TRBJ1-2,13,ASSAQLGGNYGYT
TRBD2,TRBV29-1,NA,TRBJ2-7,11,SVGTSVSYEQY
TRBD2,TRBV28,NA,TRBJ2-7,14,ASSLSLAGGQYEQY
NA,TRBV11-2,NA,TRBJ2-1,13,ASSLGAGGGNEQF
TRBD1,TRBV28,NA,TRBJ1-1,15,ASSPWSGGGWDTEAF
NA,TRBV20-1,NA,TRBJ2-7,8,RPPFSEQY
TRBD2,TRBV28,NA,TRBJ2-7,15,ASSLSVGLAGVNEQY
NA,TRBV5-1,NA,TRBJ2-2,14,ASSPPRASNTGELF
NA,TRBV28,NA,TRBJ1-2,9,ASRLLDGYT
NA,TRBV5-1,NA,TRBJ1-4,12,ASSRDGSGEKLF
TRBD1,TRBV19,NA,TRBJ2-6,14,ASSEGALSGANVLT
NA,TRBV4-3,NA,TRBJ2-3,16,ASSQEIGTETSTDTQY
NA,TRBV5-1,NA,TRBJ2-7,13,ASSLMGDLSYEQY